This TCR beta chain was observed in a study of blood T cell repertoires in COVID-19 (TCRdb year 2020). Broadly, across the study: The collaborator samples originated in the United States, Italy and Spain and spanned the acute and convalescent phases of COVID-19. The material from the prospective study consisted of cDNA or gDNA derived from T cells, B-cell-depleted T cells, or PBMCs. The dataset comprised deeply sampled blood TCRbeta repertoires from subjects exposed to, actively infected with, or recovered from COVID-19. The repertoires were made available in a free public database intended to serve as a resource for research on the immune response to SARS-CoV-2. Samples were obtained from the ongoing ImmuneRACE study (first 160 participants) and from over a thousand subjects provided by 6 global collaborators. A de-identified subject ID, COVID-19 status, age in years and sex were almost always included in the sample metadata. HLA class I and class II types, where available, came from metadata supplied by the sample provider rather than from assay-based typing.

Collaborating institutions collected whole blood in K2EDTA tubes following their own protocols. For TCRbeta analysis, collaborator samples were shipped as frozen whole blood, as isolated PBMCs, or as DNA extracted from either sample type. Trimming costs V 8 bases and J 0 bases, and their ends lie 8 bases apart. The CDR3 holds 12 amino acids from the cysteine to the phenylalanine. The kept DNA is CDR3 alone, 36 bases in frame from the first base. Sequences MNHEY (CDR1) and SVGAGI (CDR2) are obtained from the germline V gene. Here is what the overall study found, with its caveats: How much clinical and demographic metadata was included differed by source and by participant, and the metadata was provided uncurated.

TCRbeta CDR3 regions were amplified from genomic DNA using the immunoSEQ Assay, a bias-controlled multiplex PCR. The authors' pipeline ran thus. The number of nucleated cells in each sample was estimated from the amplification of reference gene primers within the assay. Sequence reads were collapsed and filtered to measure the absolute abundance of every unique TCRbeta CDR3 rearrangement. For each sample, productive Simpson clonality was calculated by taking the square root of Simpson's diversity index across productive rearrangements. What TCRdb holds here is the immuneACCESS table cut down to in-frame rearrangements. Part of the clones is not present; checked against another copy, under half of the missing clones reflect an unresolved V gene, and the others are unexplained. V, J and clone size reflect that table, while D and trimming were determined from the DNA. The sample data list about 140,000 clones, and approximately 81% of these were observed just once. The top ten clones comprise over 8% of the sample.

With respect to this clone: What this receptor recognizes is not known. No base quality information exists; no much larger clone differs at one position.

Sequenced sample: peripheral blood. The receptor's source is a human donor in a cohort sampled during active COVID-19. The rearranged chain carries TRBV6-5 and TRBJ2-7; no D segment can be confidently identified. The nucleotides read TGTGCCAGCGTGAGTTTCTCCTACGAGCAGTACTTC. Its amino acids are CASVSFSYEQYF.